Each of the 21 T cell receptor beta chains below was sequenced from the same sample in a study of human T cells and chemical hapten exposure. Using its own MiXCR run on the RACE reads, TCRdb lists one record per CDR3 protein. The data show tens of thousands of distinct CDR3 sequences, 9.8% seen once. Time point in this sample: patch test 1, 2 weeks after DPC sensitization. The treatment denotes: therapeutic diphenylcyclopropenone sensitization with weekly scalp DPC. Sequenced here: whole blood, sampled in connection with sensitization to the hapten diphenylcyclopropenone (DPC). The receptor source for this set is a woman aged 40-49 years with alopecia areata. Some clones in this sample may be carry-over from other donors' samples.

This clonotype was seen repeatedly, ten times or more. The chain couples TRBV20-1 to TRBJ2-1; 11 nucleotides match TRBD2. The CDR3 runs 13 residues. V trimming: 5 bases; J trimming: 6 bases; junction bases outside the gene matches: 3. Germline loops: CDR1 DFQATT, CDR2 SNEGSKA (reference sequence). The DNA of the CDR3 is TGCAGTGCTCAGACTAGCGGGGCCAATGAGCAGTTCTTC. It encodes CSAQTSGANEQFF.

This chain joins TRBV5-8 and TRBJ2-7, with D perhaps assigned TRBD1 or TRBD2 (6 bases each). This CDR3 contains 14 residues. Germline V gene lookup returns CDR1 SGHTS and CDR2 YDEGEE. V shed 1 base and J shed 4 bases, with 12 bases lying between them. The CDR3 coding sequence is TGTGCCAGCAGCTTGTCGGGGGCTCTATACGAGCAGTACTTC. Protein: CASSLSGALYEQYF.

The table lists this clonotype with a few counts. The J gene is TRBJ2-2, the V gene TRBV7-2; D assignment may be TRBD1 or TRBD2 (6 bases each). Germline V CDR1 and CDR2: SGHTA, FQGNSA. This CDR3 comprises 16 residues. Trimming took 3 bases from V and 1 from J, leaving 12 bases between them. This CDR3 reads CASSFDGGRNTGELFF. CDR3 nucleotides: TGTGCCAGCAGCTTCGACGGGGGCCGGAACACCGGGGAGCTGTTTTTT.

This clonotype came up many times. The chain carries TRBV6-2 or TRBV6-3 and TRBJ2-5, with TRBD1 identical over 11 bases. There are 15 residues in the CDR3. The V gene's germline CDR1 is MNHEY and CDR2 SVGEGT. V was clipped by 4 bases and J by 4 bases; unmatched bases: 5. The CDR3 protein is CASSSGTGGGETQYF. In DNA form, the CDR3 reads TGTGCCAGCAGTTCCGGGACAGGGGGAGGAGAGACCCAGTACTTC.

CDR3 DNA: TGTGCCAGCAGCTTCGGACAGGGTTTATACATTCAGTACTTC. This encodes CASSFGQGLYIQYF. J is TRBJ2-4 and V is TRBV11-2, with 8 bases matching TRBD1. V was pared by 3 bases and J by 8 bases, with 6 bases of the junction left unmatched. Germline assignment: CDR1 SGHAT and CDR2 FQNNGV. The length of the CDR3 is 14 residues.

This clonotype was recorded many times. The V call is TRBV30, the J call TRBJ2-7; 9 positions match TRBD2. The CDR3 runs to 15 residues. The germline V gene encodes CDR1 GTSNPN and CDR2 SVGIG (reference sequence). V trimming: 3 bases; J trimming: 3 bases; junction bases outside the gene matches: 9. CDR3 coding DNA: TGTGCCTGGAGCCCCCCCAGCGGGGGGCGCTACGAGCAGTACTTC. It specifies CAWSPPSGGRYEQYF.

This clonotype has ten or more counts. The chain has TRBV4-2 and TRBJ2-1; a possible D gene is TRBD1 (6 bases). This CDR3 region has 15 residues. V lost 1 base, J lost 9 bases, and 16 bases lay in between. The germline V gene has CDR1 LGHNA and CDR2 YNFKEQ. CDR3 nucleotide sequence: TGTGCCAGCAGCCAAGCTTCTCTTATAGGGGGTGAGCAGTTCTTC. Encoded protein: CASSQASLIGGEQFF.

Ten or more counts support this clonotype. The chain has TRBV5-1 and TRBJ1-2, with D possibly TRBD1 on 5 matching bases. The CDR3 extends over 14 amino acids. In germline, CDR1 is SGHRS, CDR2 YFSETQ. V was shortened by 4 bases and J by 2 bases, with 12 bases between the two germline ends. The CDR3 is CASSLETANYGYTF. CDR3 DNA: TGCGCCAGCAGCCTGGAGACAGCCAACTATGGCTACACCTTC.

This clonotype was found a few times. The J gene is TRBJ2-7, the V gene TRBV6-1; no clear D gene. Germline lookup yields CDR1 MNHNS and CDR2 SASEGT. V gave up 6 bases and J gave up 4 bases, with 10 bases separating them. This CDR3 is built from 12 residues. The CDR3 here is CASSDMRYEQYF. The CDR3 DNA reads TGTGCCAGCAGCGACATGAGGTACGAGCAGTACTTC.

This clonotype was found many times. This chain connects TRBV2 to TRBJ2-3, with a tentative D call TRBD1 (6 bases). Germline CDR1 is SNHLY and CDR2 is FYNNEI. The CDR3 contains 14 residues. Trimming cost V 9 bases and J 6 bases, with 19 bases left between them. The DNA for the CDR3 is TGTGCCAGTGTCCGGGACACCCCTCGGGATACGCAGTATTTT. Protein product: CASVRDTPRDTQYF.

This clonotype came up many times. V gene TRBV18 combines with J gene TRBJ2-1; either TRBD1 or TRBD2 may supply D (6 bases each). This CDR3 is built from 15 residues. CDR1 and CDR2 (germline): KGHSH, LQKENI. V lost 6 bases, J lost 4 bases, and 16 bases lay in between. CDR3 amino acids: CASSAWGRGYNEQFF. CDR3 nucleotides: TGTGCCAGCTCCGCCTGGGGGCGGGGATACAATGAGCAGTTCTTC.

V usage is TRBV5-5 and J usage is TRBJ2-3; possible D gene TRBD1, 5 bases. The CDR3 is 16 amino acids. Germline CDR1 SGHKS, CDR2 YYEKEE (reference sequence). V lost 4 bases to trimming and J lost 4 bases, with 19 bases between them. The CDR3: CASSPVATVIPDTQYF. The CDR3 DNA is TGTGCCAGCAGCCCCGTTGCGACAGTCATCCCAGATACGCAGTATTTT.

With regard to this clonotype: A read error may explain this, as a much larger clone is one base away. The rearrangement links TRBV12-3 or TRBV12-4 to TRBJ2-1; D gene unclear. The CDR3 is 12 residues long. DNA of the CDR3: TGTGCCAGCAGTCTCCCGCCCAATGAGCAGCTCTTC. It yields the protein CASSLPPNEQLF.

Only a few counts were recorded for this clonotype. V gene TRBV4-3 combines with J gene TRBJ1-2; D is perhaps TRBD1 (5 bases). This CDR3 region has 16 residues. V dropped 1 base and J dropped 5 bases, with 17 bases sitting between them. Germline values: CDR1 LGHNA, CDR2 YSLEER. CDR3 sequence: CASSQAGPSSLYGYTF. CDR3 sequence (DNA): TGCGCCAGCAGCCAAGCGGGACCCAGCAGCCTGTATGGCTACACCTTC.

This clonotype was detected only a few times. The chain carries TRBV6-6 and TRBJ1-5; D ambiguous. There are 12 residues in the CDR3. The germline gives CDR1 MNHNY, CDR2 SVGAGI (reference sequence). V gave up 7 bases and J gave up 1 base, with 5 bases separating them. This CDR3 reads CASTHSNQPQHF. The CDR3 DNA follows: TGTGCCAGCACCCACAGCAATCAGCCCCAGCATTTT.

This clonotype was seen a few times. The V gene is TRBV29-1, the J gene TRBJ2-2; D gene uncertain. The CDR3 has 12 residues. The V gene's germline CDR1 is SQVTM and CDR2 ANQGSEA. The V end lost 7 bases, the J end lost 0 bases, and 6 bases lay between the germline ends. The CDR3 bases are TGCAGCGCCTTACCGAACACCGGGGAGCTGTTTTTT. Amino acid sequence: CSALPNTGELFF.

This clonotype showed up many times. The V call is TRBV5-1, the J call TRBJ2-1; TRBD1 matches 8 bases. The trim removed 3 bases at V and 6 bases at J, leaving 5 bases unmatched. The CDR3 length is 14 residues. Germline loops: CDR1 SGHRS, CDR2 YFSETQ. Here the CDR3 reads CASSSQGESNEQFF. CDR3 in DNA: TGCGCCAGCAGCTCACAGGGGGAATCCAATGAGCAGTTCTTC.

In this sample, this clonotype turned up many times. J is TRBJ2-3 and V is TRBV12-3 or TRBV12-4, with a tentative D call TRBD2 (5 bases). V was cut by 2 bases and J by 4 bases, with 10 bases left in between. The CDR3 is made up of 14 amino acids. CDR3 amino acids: CASSLNWRPDTQYF. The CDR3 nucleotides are TGTGCCAGCAGTTTAAACTGGAGGCCAGATACGCAGTATTTT.

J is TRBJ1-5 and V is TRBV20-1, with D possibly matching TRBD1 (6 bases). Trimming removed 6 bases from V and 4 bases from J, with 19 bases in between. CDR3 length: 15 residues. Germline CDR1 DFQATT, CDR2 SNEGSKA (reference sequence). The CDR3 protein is CSAVRAGGLNQPQHF. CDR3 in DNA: TGCAGTGCCGTGAGAGCGGGGGGCCTAAATCAGCCCCAGCATTTT.

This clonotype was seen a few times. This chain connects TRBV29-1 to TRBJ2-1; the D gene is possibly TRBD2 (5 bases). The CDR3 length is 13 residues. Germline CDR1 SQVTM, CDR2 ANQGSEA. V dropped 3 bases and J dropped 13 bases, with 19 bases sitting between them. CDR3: CSVERKGEGIQFF. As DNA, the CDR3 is TGCAGCGTTGAGAGAAAGGGAGAAGGTATCCAGTTCTTC.

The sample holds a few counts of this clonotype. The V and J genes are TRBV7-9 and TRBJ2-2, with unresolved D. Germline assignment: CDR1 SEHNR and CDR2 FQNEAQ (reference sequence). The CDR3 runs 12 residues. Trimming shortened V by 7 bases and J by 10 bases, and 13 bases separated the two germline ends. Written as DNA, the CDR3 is TGTGCCAGCACCCCCCCCCCTAAGGAGCTGTTTTTT. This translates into CASTPPPKELFF.